The 21 T cell receptor beta chains in this list originate from one sample, sequenced in a study of identical twins. TCRdb re-called the 5' RACE reads through MiXCR, storing one row per CDR3 protein. The table has about 520,000 distinct CDR3 sequences, 22% seen once. A further study also used this sample, focusing on T cells expressing NK-cell markers.

Sequencing was carried out using CD4+ T cells sorted from blood. The receptors were gathered from a woman aged 18 to 35 in good health.

This clonotype appeared a few times. The chain links TRBV20-1 to TRBJ2-1, with D perhaps matching TRBD2 (7 bases). Trimming left V 3 bases short and J 7 bases short, with 19 bases between. Germline V gene lookup returns CDR1 DFQATT and CDR2 SNEGSKA (reference sequence). The CDR3 sequence is 15 residues long. Here the CDR3 reads CSASGGAERRNEQFF. The CDR3 coding sequence is TGCAGTGCTAGTGGGGGGGCAGAGCGGCGGAATGAGCAGTTCTTC.

This clonotype was observed at least ten times. The rearrangement links TRBV24-1 to TRBJ2-1, with 8 bases identical to TRBD1. The CDR3 consists of 17 residues. J was trimmed by 0 bases and V by 3 bases; bases with no gene match: 6. Per germline, CDR1 KGHDR and CDR2 SFDVKD. DNA of the CDR3: TGTGCCACCAGTGATGCCGGGACAGGTCGCTCCTACAATGAGCAGTTCTTC. Protein: CATSDAGTGRSYNEQFF.

This clonotype has at least ten counts. CDR3 sequence: CSARDDFYGYTF. In nucleotides, the CDR3 is TGCAGTGCTAGGGACGACTTTTATGGCTACACCTTC. The rearrangement uses TRBV20-1 and TRBJ1-2; D gene unclear. From germline, CDR1 is DFQATT and CDR2 SNEGSKA (reference sequence). This CDR3 region has 12 residues. V shed 3 bases and J shed 5 bases, with 10 bases lying between them.

This clonotype appeared a few times. The V call is TRBV10-3, the J call TRBJ2-7; 7 positions match TRBD2. The CDR3 runs 15 residues. Germline lookup yields CDR1 ENHRY and CDR2 SYGVKD. V trimming: 2 bases; J trimming: 2 bases; junction bases outside the gene matches: 6. CDR3 region: CAISELLALTYEQYF. The DNA for the CDR3 is TGTGCCATCAGTGAGCTACTAGCGTTGACCTACGAGCAGTACTTC.

The chain joins TRBV5-1 to TRBJ2-3; a weak D match, TRBD2 (5 bases). V was clipped by 4 bases and J by 2 bases, with 14 bases between them. The CDR3 contains 15 residues. CDR1 is SGHRS and CDR2 is YFSETQ in the germline V gene. In DNA, the CDR3 is TGCGCCAGCAGCCCCTTGGGGAGAACCACAGATACGCAGTATTTT. It is translated as CASSPLGRTTDTQYF.

This chain links TRBV29-1 with TRBJ2-5; tentatively, D is TRBD2 (5 bases). Trimming removed 6 bases at V and 5 bases at J, with 16 bases between. Germline V gene lookup returns CDR1 SQVTM and CDR2 ANQGSEA. The CDR3 has 13 amino acids. This CDR3 reads CSVSSFGRETQYF. In nucleotides, the CDR3 is TGCAGCGTATCTAGCTTTGGAAGGGAGACCCAGTACTTC.

J is TRBJ2-3 and V is TRBV15; no definite D call. V gave up 3 bases and J gave up 6 bases, with 10 bases separating them. The germline V gene encodes CDR1 LNHNV and CDR2 YYDKDF (reference sequence). The CDR3 runs to 13 residues. In DNA, the CDR3 is TGTGCCACCAGCAGGGCGGAAGGGGATACGCAGTATTTT. Its translation is CATSRAEGDTQYF.

The V gene is TRBV11-1, the J gene TRBJ1-1; D is possibly TRBD1 (6 bases). This CDR3 is 14 amino acids long. Germline CDR1 reads SGHAT; CDR2 reads FQDESV (reference sequence). Trimming stripped 3 bases from V and 11 bases from J, with 19 bases between. The CDR3 region is CASSFGRGGFGAFF. CDR3 in DNA: TGTGCCAGCAGCTTCGGCAGGGGAGGCTTCGGGGCTTTCTTT. The variable domain in full, with the rest retrieved from reference TRBV11-1 and TRBJ1-1, is EAEVAQSPRYKITEKSQAVAFWCDPISGHATLYWYRQILGQGPELLVQFQDESVVDDSQLPKDRFSAERLKGVDSTLKIQPAELGDSAMYLCASSFGRGGFGAFFGQGTRLTVV.

The chain links TRBV29-1 to TRBJ2-1; D gene ambiguous. Germline assignment: CDR1 SQVTM and CDR2 ANQGSEA. Trimming removed 7 bases at V and 0 bases at J, with 7 bases between. This CDR3 spans 12 amino acids. As DNA, the CDR3 is TGCAGCGATTTAAGCTCCTACAATGAGCAGTTCTTC. Translating gives CSDLSSYNEQFF.

The rearrangement uses TRBV24-1 and TRBJ2-1; D gene uncertain. The CDR3 runs 13 residues. Germline CDR1 is KGHDR and CDR2 is SFDVKD. V lost 4 bases to trimming and J lost 7 bases, with 10 bases between them. DNA for the CDR3: TGTGCCACCAGTGAACCTGGACGGAATGAGCAGTTCTTC. Translated, it gives CATSEPGRNEQFF.

The table lists this clonotype with a few counts. The chain carries TRBV20-1 and TRBJ2-3; D could derive from TRBD1 or TRBD2 (7 bases each). This CDR3 contains 17 residues. Trimming stripped 6 bases from V and 2 bases from J, with 24 bases between. CDR1 is DFQATT and CDR2 is SNEGSKA in the germline V gene (reference sequence). CDR3 sequence: CSASKRGLAVLTDTQYF. The CDR3, as DNA: TGCAGTGCCTCCAAAAGGGGGCTAGCGGTCCTCACAGATACGCAGTATTTT.

This clonotype was observed a few times. The rearrangement uses TRBV29-1 and TRBJ2-3; D remains ambiguous. V was shortened by 1 base and J by 9 bases, with 8 bases between the two germline ends. CDR1 and CDR2 (germline): SQVTM, ANQGSEA. CDR3 length: 11 residues. CDR3 residues: CSVEVLGTQYF. The DNA of the CDR3 is TGCAGCGTTGAAGTATTGGGGACGCAGTATTTT.

CDR3 amino acids: CASSPYSTSSSYNEQFF. CDR3 nucleotides: TGTGCCAGCAGCCCCTACTCGACCTCGAGCTCCTACAATGAGCAGTTCTTC. The rearrangement uses TRBV9 and TRBJ2-1; D gene unclear. With 4 bases removed from V and 0 bases from J, the gap between germline ends came to 17 bases. The CDR3 length is 17 residues. Looked up from germline, CDR1 is SGDLS and CDR2 is YYNGEE.

This chain connects TRBV6-1 to TRBJ1-5, with a weak D call TRBD1 (5 bases). Trimming took 11 bases from V and 6 from J, leaving 17 bases between them. The length of the CDR3 is 13 residues. The germline V gene has CDR1 MNHNS and CDR2 SASEGT. Here the CDR3 DNA reads TGTGCCGCCAACTGGGGTGGGGGTCAGCCCCAGCATTTT. Translating gives CAANWGGGQPQHF.

The J gene is TRBJ2-5, the V gene TRBV6-2 or TRBV6-3; the match to TRBD2 covers 11 bases. Germline V gives CDR1 MNHEY, CDR2 SVGEGT. V trimming: 5 bases; J trimming: 6 bases; junction bases outside the gene matches: 2. The CDR3 runs to 13 residues. CDR3 coding DNA: TGTGCCAGCAGTGGGACTAGCGGTCAGACCCAGTACTTC. Translating it yields CASSGTSGQTQYF.

This sequence joins TRBV20-1 and TRBJ2-5; D is undetermined. V was pared by 0 bases and J by 5 bases, with 4 bases between. This CDR3 comprises 11 residues. Germline V lookup: CDR1 DFQATT, CDR2 SNEGSKA (reference sequence). The CDR3 DNA is TGCAGTGCTAGAGATGACGAGACCCAGTACTTC. Protein product: CSARDDETQYF.

This clonotype was seen a few times. The V and J genes are TRBV10-1 and TRBJ2-5; D assignment may be TRBD1 or TRBD2 (5 bases each). Deletions cut 8 bases from V and 3 bases from J, with 10 bases between. Germline-derived CDR1 and CDR2 are WNHNN and SYGVQD (reference sequence). The CDR3 is made up of 12 amino acids. The CDR3 DNA follows: TGCGCCAGCGGAGCGGACAAAGAGACCCAGTACTTC. Translation: CASGADKETQYF.

V is TRBV2 and J is TRBJ2-2; TRBD1 aligns across 7 bases. The CDR3 has 15 amino acids. CDR1 is SNHLY, CDR2 FYNNEI, per germline. V lost 5 bases, J lost 6 bases, and 9 bases stayed unmatched. CDR3 residues: CASSQKTGYAGELFF. In DNA form, the CDR3 reads TGTGCCAGCAGTCAAAAGACAGGGTATGCCGGGGAGCTGTTTTTT.

This chain joins TRBV2 and TRBJ1-4, with D perhaps matching TRBD1 (6 bases). CDR3 length: 15 residues. Germline values: CDR1 SNHLY, CDR2 FYNNEI. Trimming pared 6 bases from V and 4 bases from J, leaving 15 bases between. CDR3 sequence (DNA): TGTGCCAGCAGCGCAGACAGGATGGTTAATGAAAAACTGTTTTTT. Amino acid sequence: CASSADRMVNEKLFF.

This clonotype was picked up a small number of times. This chain joins TRBV5-1 and TRBJ2-6; TRBD2 might be the D (5 bases). V was cut by 2 bases and J by 2 bases, with 11 bases left in between. Germline values: CDR1 SGHRS, CDR2 YFSETQ. The CDR3 has 16 residues. The CDR3 protein is CASSFEGKAGANVLTF. The CDR3 coding sequence is TGCGCCAGCAGCTTCGAGGGAAAGGCTGGGGCCAACGTCCTGACTTTC.

The J gene is TRBJ2-7, the V gene TRBV20-1; 7 nucleotides align to TRBD1. CDR1 is DFQATT and CDR2 is SNEGSKA in the germline V gene (reference sequence). The CDR3 has 15 residues. V shed 3 bases, J shed 4 bases, and the junction held 12 bases outside the gene matches. DNA of the CDR3: TGCAGTGCTAGGAGGGGGCTCGGAGCACTTTACGAGCAGTACTTC. It yields the protein CSARRGLGALYEQYF.